This TCR beta chain emerged from a study of cytomegalovirus exposure and HLA in healthy donors. The V end was cut by 8 bases, the J end by 6 bases, with 20 bases between. The CDR3 covers 14 residues. CDR1 MDHEN and CDR2 SYDVKM come from the germline V gene. Only in-frame clones appear in the TCRdb table, and some are missing; sequencing was by immunoSEQ multiplex PCR. Among about 160,000 clones, around 90% were seen once, and the ten largest hold around 3%. The receptor's source is a man between 18 and 35 years old in good health and CMV-seronegative. Sequencing was done on a sample of PBMCs. The V and J genes are TRBV28 and TRBJ2-7, with a possible D match to TRBD1 (6 bases). The CDR3 nucleotides read TGTGCCAGCGTAACAGGGCAAAGAATTCCCGAGCAGTACTTC. Protein: CASVTGQRIPEQYF.